A selection of T cell receptor beta chains follows, all from one sample in a study of cytomegalovirus exposure and HLA in healthy donors. Sequencing was performed with immunoSEQ multiplex PCR; in TCRdb, only in-frame clones are kept and a portion is missing. The data contain about 210,000 clones, about 80% of them singletons. Input material: PBMCs. These receptors were obtained from a male donor in good health and CMV-seronegative. Both conserved end residues are part of each CDR3. A D gene is named only where the DNA matches it firmly. Clone size is not always given. Where it is, it says once, few, many or a class for expanded clones.

D: TRBD2
size: NA
J: TRBJ2-3
V: TRBV7-8
DNA: TGTGCCAGCACCCGGACTAGCGGGGGTTCCACAGATACGCAGTATTTT
CDR3: CASTRTSGGSTDTQYF

D: NA
size: NA
J: TRBJ1-1
V: TRBV7-9
DNA: TGTGCCAGCAGCTTTGATGACAGGCAGGGTTTCTTT
CDR3: CASSFDDRQGFF

D: TRBD1
size: NA
J: TRBJ1-3
V: TRBV5-1
DNA: TGCGCCAGCAGCTTGGAGGGACAGGGGAGTCTAAGAAACACCATATATTTT
CDR3: CASSLEGQGSLRNTIYF

D: NA
size: NA
J: TRBJ2-3
V: TRBV4-1
DNA: TGCGCCAGCAGCCAAGGGGGCGGTAGCACAGATACGCAGTATTTT
CDR3: CASSQGGGSTDTQYF

D: TRBD1
size: NA
J: TRBJ2-2
V: TRBV27
DNA: TGTGCCAGCAGTTTTGAGACAGGGGATACCGGGGAGCTGTTTTTT
CDR3: CASSFETGDTGELFF

D: NA
size: NA
J: TRBJ1-3
V: TRBV19
DNA: TGTGCCAGCCGACAGTTAGGAAACACCATATATTTT
CDR3: CASRQLGNTIYF

D: TRBD1
size: few
J: TRBJ2-1
V: TRBV7-2
DNA: TGTGCCAGCAGCACGTGGACAGGGCCGCAGTTCTTC
CDR3: CASSTWTGPQFF

D: TRBD1
size: NA
J: TRBJ2-7
V: TRBV5-1
DNA: TGCGCCAGCAGCCGAGACAGGGGGCTGGACGAGCAGTACTTC
CDR3: CASSRDRGLDEQYF

D: TRBD1
size: NA
J: TRBJ1-4
V: TRBV11-2
DNA: TGTGCCAGCAGCCAAGGGACAGGGGGAGATGGTGAAAAACTGTTTTTT
CDR3: CASSQGTGGDGEKLFF

D: NA
size: many
J: TRBJ2-2
V: TRBV5-8
DNA: TGTGCCAGCACCGACATCGCGAACACCGGGGAGCTGTTTTTT
CDR3: CASTDIANTGELFF

D: NA
size: NA
J: TRBJ2-7
V: TRBV5-6
DNA: TGTGCCAGCAGCTTGGTTCAGAACGAGCAGTACTTC
CDR3: CASSLVQNEQYF

D: NA
size: NA
J: TRBJ2-1
V: TRBV30
DNA: TGTGCCTGGAGTGTAGGGGGGGCGGTGAATGAGCAGTTCTTC
CDR3: CAWSVGGAVNEQFF

D: NA
size: once
J: TRBJ1-5
V: TRBV28
DNA: TGTGCCAGCAGTTCCGACGCAGGAAATCAGCCCCAGCATTTT
CDR3: CASSSDAGNQPQHF

D: TRBD1
size: NA
J: TRBJ1-1
V: TRBV9
DNA: TGTGCCAGCAGCGGGACAGGGCGGGCTGAAGCTTTCTTT
CDR3: CASSGTGRAEAFF

D: TRBD2
size: NA
J: TRBJ2-7
V: TRBV27
DNA: TGTGCCAGCAGCACTAGCGGGAGGGCCTACGAGCAGTACTTC
CDR3: CASSTSGRAYEQYF

D: NA
size: NA
J: TRBJ1-2
V: TRBV4-3
DNA: TGCGCCAGCAGCCAAGCGGGGCGGGGGGCGGATGGCTACACCTTC
CDR3: CASSQAGRGADGYTF

D: TRBD1
size: few
J: TRBJ1-2
V: TRBV7-8
DNA: TGTGCCAGCAGCCCTCGGGACAGCTCTAACTATGGCTACACCTTC
CDR3: CASSPRDSSNYGYTF

D: NA
size: NA
J: TRBJ2-1
V: TRBV19
DNA: TGTGCCAGTAGTATTTCACCCACCGCGGATGAGCAGTTCTTC
CDR3: CASSISPTADEQFF

D: NA
size: NA
J: TRBJ2-7
V: TRBV5-6
DNA: TGTGCCAGCAGCTTGGGAGGAGACGAGCAGTACTTC
CDR3: CASSLGGDEQYF

D: NA
size: NA
J: TRBJ2-2
V: TRBV2
DNA: TGTGCCAGAGGATTCCGGGACACAATGAACACCGGGGAGCTGTTTTTT
CDR3: CARGFRDTMNTGELFF

D: NA
size: NA
J: TRBJ1-4
V: TRBV27
DNA: TGTGCCAGCAGTAGACGACAGCGGGGAGATGAAAAACTGTTTTTT
CDR3: CASSRRQRGDEKLFF

D: NA
size: NA
J: TRBJ1-6
V: TRBV4-1
DNA: TGCGCCAGCAGCCAAGATCGGTCCTATAATTCACCCCTCCACTTT
CDR3: CASSQDRSYNSPLHF

D: NA
size: NA
J: TRBJ1-1
V: TRBV7-3
DNA: TGTGCCAGCAGCCTCACCATACGGGGAGAAGCTTTCTTT
CDR3: CASSLTIRGEAFF

D: TRBD2
size: NA
J: TRBJ2-7
V: TRBV18
DNA: TGTGCCAGCTCACCGGGACTAGTTTCGGGCGAGCAGTACTTC
CDR3: CASSPGLVSGEQYF

D: NA
size: NA
J: TRBJ2-7
V: TRBV28
DNA: TGTGCCAGCACGGGGTATGGGCCAAGTCTGTCAGCCATGCCCGGCGAGCAGTACTTC
CDR3: CASTGYGPSLSAMPGEQYF

D: TRBD1
size: NA
J: TRBJ1-2
V: TRBV4-2
DNA: TGTGCCAGCAGCCAAGATAAGGCACAGGGGGCGTTTGGTGGCTACACCTTC
CDR3: CASSQDKAQGAFGGYTF

D: TRBD1
size: NA
J: TRBJ2-7
V: TRBV7-2
DNA: TGTGCCAGCAGCTTAGAGAATTGGGACAGCTACGAGCAGTACTTC
CDR3: CASSLENWDSYEQYF

D: NA
size: NA
J: TRBJ2-7
V: TRBV5-1
DNA: TGCGCCAGCTTTGAGGACAACTCCTACGAGCAGTACTTC
CDR3: CASFEDNSYEQYF

D: NA
size: NA
J: TRBJ2-1
V: TRBV29-1
DNA: TGCAGCTTCCGAAGAGGGTACAATGAGCAGTTCTTC
CDR3: CSFRRGYNEQFF